The 6 T cell receptor beta chains below all came from one sample that was sequenced in a study of T cell repertoires in cytomegalovirus infection. Their antigen targets remain unknown. TCRdb recomputed calls from the reads with MiXCR, one row per CDR3 protein. The table records about 120,000 distinct CDR3 sequences, 30% to 35% of them present only once. The sample in question was CD8+ T cells from cultured PBMCs, obtained from culture after CMV antigen stimulation. Receptors originate from a human donor in good health (CMV status not recorded). Some clones in this sample may be carry-over from other donors' samples.

The V and J genes are TRBV28 and TRBJ1-1; 8 positions agree with TRBD1. CDR1 and CDR2 from the germline V gene are MDHEN and SYDVKM. This CDR3 has 12 amino acids. Trimming removed 3 bases from V and 6 bases from J; junction bases left unmatched: 0. This CDR3 reads CASSLTGAEAFF. CDR3 nucleotide sequence: TGTGCCAGCAGTTTGACAGGGGCTGAAGCTTTCTTT.

This clonotype showed up just a few times. V usage is TRBV7-6 and J usage is TRBJ2-7; the D gene could be TRBD1 or TRBD2 (7 bases each). Trimming took 0 bases from V and 5 from J, leaving 17 bases between them. The CDR3 runs to 16 residues. Germline CDR1 SGHVS, CDR2 FNYEAQ. The CDR3, as DNA: TGTGCCAGCAGCTTAGCGTTGGCAGGGGGAGGGAACGAGCAGTACTTC. The encoded protein is CASSLALAGGGNEQYF.

This clonotype was picked up a small number of times. The rearrangement uses TRBV4-1 and TRBJ1-2, with 7 positions matching TRBD1. The CDR3 contains 14 residues. The ends lost 4 bases at V and 2 bases at J; junction bases unmatched: 4. Germline V gene lookup returns CDR1 MGHRA and CDR2 YSYEKL. The CDR3 DNA follows: TGCGCCAGCAGCCGGACACAGGGGAACTATGGCTACACCTTC. Translation gives CASSRTQGNYGYTF.

This chain uses TRBV7-9 with TRBJ2-5; D might be TRBD1 (6 bases). Looked up from germline, CDR1 is SEHNR and CDR2 is FQNEAQ (reference sequence). The CDR3 runs 13 residues. V lost 5 bases to trimming and J lost 3 bases, with 10 bases between them. Written as DNA, the CDR3 is TGTGCCAGCAGCCCACGACAGGAAGAGACCCAGTACTTC. Translated, it gives CASSPRQEETQYF. The entire variable domain, with the rest obtained from reference TRBV7-9 and TRBJ2-5, is as follows: DTGVSQNPRHKITKRGQNVTFRCDPISEHNRLYWYRQTLGQGPEFLTYFQNEAQLEKSRLLSDRFSAERPKGSFSTLEIQRTEQGDSAMYLCASSPRQEETQYFGPGTRLLVL.

This clonotype was observed once. This chain uses TRBV7-6 with TRBJ1-2; perhaps TRBD1 as D (5 bases). Germline-derived CDR1 and CDR2 are SGHVS and FNYEAQ. V dropped 5 bases and J dropped 4 bases, with 14 bases sitting between them. There are 14 residues in the CDR3. For the CDR3, the DNA is TGTGCCAGCAGCCCCCCAGGGCTCGTCTATGGCTACACCTTC. Its protein product is CASSPPGLVYGYTF. The full variable domain, completed using reference TRBV7-6 and TRBJ1-2, is GAGVSQSPRYKVTKRGQDVALRCDPISGHVSLYWYRQALGQGPEFLTYFNYEAQQDKSGLPNDRFSAERPEGSISTLTIQRTEQRDSAMYRCASSPPGLVYGYTFGSGTRLTVV.

In its sample, this clonotype was seen many times. The chain couples TRBV14 to TRBJ2-7; D might be TRBD1 (5 bases). Looked up from germline, CDR1 is SGHDN and CDR2 is FVKESK. This CDR3 has 17 amino acids. V shed 2 bases and J shed 3 bases, with 20 bases lying between them. The CDR3 nucleotides are TGTGCCAGCAGCCAAACCCAGGGTTATTGGGGAATCTACGAGCAGTACTTC. Translation: CASSQTQGYWGIYEQYF.